The 23 T cell receptor beta chains below were found in one sample sequenced in a study of vaccination and CD4 T cells after COVID-19. Treatment meaning: approximately 9-day PBMC culture with coronavirus spike peptide pools or control peptides (ViraFEST assay). An Oncomine TCR Beta short-read assay was used to sequence the DNA from cultured CD4+ T cells. TCRdb re-derived calls from the PCR reads in MiXCR, one entry per CDR3 protein. The sample consists of about 19,000 distinct CDR3 sequences, around two fifths of them appearing once. These receptors have no identified antigens. The sequenced sample was CD4+ T cells from blood, cultured in vitro, obtained after SARS-CoV-2 vaccination. These receptors all stem from a human donor who had recovered from COVID-19.

This clonotype has only a few counts. This chain uses TRBV24-1 with TRBJ2-7; 8 positions match TRBD2. CDR3 length: 15 residues. V was clipped by 3 bases and J by 7 bases; unmatched bases: 10. Germline values: CDR1 KGHDR, CDR2 SFDVKD. The CDR3 is CATSDHGAGAGEQYF. DNA for the CDR3: TGTGCCACCAGTGATCACGGAGCGGGAGCGGGAGAGCAGTACTTC.

This clonotype was seen a single time. The V call is TRBV11-1, the J call TRBJ1-6; D is possibly TRBD1 (6 bases). V was cut by 1 base and J by 10 bases, with 23 bases left in between. CDR3 length equals 18 residues. The germline V gene has CDR1 SGHAT and CDR2 FQDESV (reference sequence). The CDR3 loop is CASSLGALPGQVKSPLHF. DNA of the CDR3: TGTGCCAGCAGCTTAGGAGCCCTCCCGGGACAAGTCAAGTCACCCCTCCACTTT.

The chain has TRBV7-2 and TRBJ1-2, with 7 bases aligning to TRBD1. Trimming at V came to 4 bases and at J to 6 bases, leaving 5 bases not matched to a gene. The CDR3 is made up of 13 amino acids. Germline CDR1 is SGHTA and CDR2 is FQGNSA. CDR3 sequence reads: CASSSRQGDGYTF. CDR3 nucleotide sequence: TGTGCCAGCAGCTCAAGACAGGGCGATGGCTACACCTTC. Full variable domain (missing parts from reference TRBV7-2 and TRBJ1-2): GAGVSQSPSNKVTEKGKDVELRCDPISGHTALYWYRQSLGQGLEFLIYFQGNSAPDKSGLPSDRFSAERTGGSVSTLTIQRTQQEDSAVYLCASSSRQGDGYTFGSGTRLTVV.

V usage is TRBV11-3 and J usage is TRBJ2-3; no clear D gene. The ends were cut back, 3 bases at V and 2 bases at J, with 9 bases in the middle. The CDR3 runs to 14 residues. CDR1 is SGHNT, CDR2 YENEEA, per germline. The CDR3 protein is CASSLVASTDTQYF. CDR3 sequence (DNA): TGTGCCAGCAGCTTGGTCGCGTCCACAGATACGCAGTATTTT.

This clonotype was counted between two and nine times. The CDR3 DNA reads as TGTGCCAGTAGACAGGTGGAGAACACTGAAGCTTTCTTT. It translates to CASRQVENTEAFF. The chain uses TRBV19 and TRBJ1-1; weak D call: TRBD1 (5 bases). CDR1 LNHDA and CDR2 SQIVND come from the germline V gene (reference sequence). The V end was cut by 6 bases, the J end by 1 base, with 9 bases between. This CDR3 spans 13 amino acids. Together with reference TRBV19 and TRBJ1-1, the CDR3 gives the full variable domain: DGGITQSPKYLFRKEGQNVTLSCEQNLNHDAMYWYRQDPGQGLRLIYYSQIVNDFQKGDIAEGYSVSREKKESFPLTVTSAQKNPTAFYLCASRQVENTEAFFGQGTRLTVV.

The chain recombines TRBV3-1 with TRBJ1-5; no clear D gene. CDR3 size: 13 residues. Germline V gene sequence: CDR1 LGHDT, CDR2 YNNKEL (reference sequence). V was cut by 3 bases and J by 10 bases, with 13 bases left in between. The CDR3 here is CASSQSQISPQHF. The CDR3 DNA reads TGTGCCAGCAGCCAGAGCCAAATCAGCCCCCAGCATTTT.

J is TRBJ2-7 and V is TRBV28; D may be TRBD1 (5 bases). Looked up from germline, CDR1 is MDHEN and CDR2 is SYDVKM. The ends were cut back, 8 bases at V and 2 bases at J, with 19 bases in the middle. The CDR3 is 15 amino acids. DNA for the CDR3: TGTGCCAGCCTTACATCCCGACAGACCGCCTACGAGCAGTACTTC. Translation: CASLTSRQTAYEQYF.

The V and J genes are TRBV6-1 and TRBJ2-2; the D is unclear. With 2 bases removed from V and 0 bases from J, the gap between germline ends came to 10 bases. This CDR3 has 16 amino acids. Germline CDR1 is MNHNS and CDR2 is SASEGT. The chain's CDR3 is CASSERAPSNTGELFF. DNA for the CDR3: TGTGCCAGCAGTGAAAGGGCTCCCTCGAACACCGGGGAGCTGTTTTTT.

CDR3 in amino acids: CASSQDSGTGWKQYF. The CDR3 nucleotides are TGTGCCAGCAGCCAAGATTCCGGGACAGGGTGGAAGCAGTACTTC. V usage is TRBV14 and J usage is TRBJ2-7; 9 bases are a match to TRBD1. The CDR3 loop spans 15 amino acids. Trimming took 0 bases from V and 8 from J; bases not matched to a gene: 8. Germline loops: CDR1 SGHDN, CDR2 FVKESK.

The CDR3, as DNA: TGTGCCAGCAGCTTAGCGGTCTGGGTCCAGCCCCAGCATTTT. Its protein product is CASSLAVWVQPQHF. This chain links TRBV7-2 with TRBJ1-5; D is undetermined. Germline V lookup: CDR1 SGHTA, CDR2 FQGNSA. Trimming took 0 bases from V and 7 from J, leaving 10 bases between them. This CDR3 contains 14 residues.

This rearrangement joins TRBV2 to TRBJ1-5; the D is unclear. The CDR3 extends over 15 amino acids. Deletions cut 5 bases from V and 3 bases from J, with 14 bases between. Per the germline V gene, CDR1 is SNHLY and CDR2 is FYNNEI. CDR3 region: CASSPSGAANQPQHF. The CDR3 region has the DNA TGTGCCAGCAGTCCGTCAGGCGCGGCCAATCAGCCCCAGCATTTT.

The chain employs TRBV19 and TRBJ1-5; 7 bases are a match to TRBD1. The germline gives CDR1 LNHDA, CDR2 SQIVND (reference sequence). Germline trimming cut 1 base from V and 2 bases from J; bases unmatched to any gene: 2. This CDR3 is built from 15 residues. CDR3 sequence reads: CASSIGQGRNQPQHF. The DNA for the CDR3 is TGTGCCAGTAGTATAGGACAGGGACGCAATCAGCCCCAGCATTTT.

V and J are TRBV6-1 and TRBJ1-3; no reliable D call. Germline lookup yields CDR1 MNHNS and CDR2 SASEGT. V was shortened by 0 bases and J by 6 bases, with 3 bases between the two germline ends. The CDR3 runs to 12 residues. Written as DNA, the CDR3 is TGTGCCAGCAGTGAAGCTGTAAACACCATATATTTT. Its translation: CASSEAVNTIYF.

The CDR3 region has the DNA TGTGCCAGCAGCCCAGGACAGGGGAGGGCCTATGGCTACACCTTC. Its translation: CASSPGQGRAYGYTF. The rearrangement links TRBV7-9 to TRBJ1-2; 9 nucleotides match TRBD1. The trim removed 5 bases at V and 4 bases at J, leaving 8 bases unmatched. This CDR3 is 15 amino acids long. Germline CDR1 and CDR2: SEHNR and FQNEAQ (reference sequence). Drawing the rest from reference TRBV7-9 and TRBJ1-2, the complete variable domain is DTGVSQNPRHKITKRGQNVTFRCDPISEHNRLYWYRQTLGQGPEFLTYFQNEAQLEKSRLLSDRFSAERPKGSFSTLEIQRTEQGDSAMYLCASSPGQGRAYGYTFGSGTRLTVV.

This clonotype came up a few times. The genes are TRBV6-1 and TRBJ1-5; a possible D gene is TRBD1 (6 bases). The length of the CDR3 is 14 residues. From germline, CDR1 is MNHNS and CDR2 SASEGT. V lost 6 bases and J 5 bases, leaving 14 bases between the germline ends. CDR3 in amino acids: CASRALGGDQPQHF. Written as DNA, the CDR3 is TGTGCCAGCAGAGCCCTAGGGGGGGATCAGCCCCAGCATTTT.

This chain uses TRBV12-3 or TRBV12-4 with TRBJ1-2; D possibly corresponds to TRBD1 (6 bases). Trimming left V 0 bases short and J 4 bases short, with 9 bases between. CDR3 length: 14 amino acids. Here the CDR3 DNA reads TGTGCCAGCAGTTTAGCAGGGGGGAGCTATGGCTACACCTTC. It codes for CASSLAGGSYGYTF.

The V gene is TRBV24-1, the J gene TRBJ2-7; D is ambiguous. In germline, CDR1 is KGHDR, CDR2 SFDVKD. Trimming stripped 4 bases from V and 5 bases from J, with 5 bases between. This CDR3 contains 11 residues. The CDR3 DNA reads TGTGCCACCAGTGAGGGTGACGAGCAGTACTTC. Translating it yields CATSEGDEQYF.

This clonotype has more than one count but fewer than ten. V usage is TRBV6-5 and J usage is TRBJ1-6, with unresolved D. The CDR3 contains 13 residues. Trimming cost V 4 bases and J 8 bases, with 9 bases left between them. Germline V gene sequence: CDR1 MNHEY, CDR2 SVGAGI. In nucleotides, the CDR3 is TGTGCCAGCAGTTCCGTGAGGGATTCACCCCTCCACTTT. Translating it yields CASSSVRDSPLHF.

In regard to this clonotype: One end of the junction does not line up with germline, which may come from a read error. The gene calls are TRBV20-1 and TRBJ1-4, with D unresolved. Germline V gene sequence: CDR1 DFQATT, CDR2 SNEGSKA (reference sequence). The CDR3 runs to 14 residues. CDR3 nucleotides: TGCAGTGCCAGAGAGGAAGGCGTTAATGAAAAACTGTTTTTT. Translation: CSAREEGVNEKLFF.

This clonotype showed up just a few times. The rearrangement uses TRBV6-1 and TRBJ1-5; 8 bases match TRBD1. Losses at the gene ends were 6 bases for V and 7 bases for J; bases not matched to a gene: 8. The CDR3 contains 14 residues. The germline V gene encodes CDR1 MNHNS and CDR2 SASEGT. CDR3 bases: TGTGCCAGCAGAGTCGACAGGGGAGGACAGCCCCAGCATTTT. It yields the protein CASRVDRGGQPQHF.

This clonotype was picked up a small number of times. The chain carries TRBV20-1 and TRBJ2-7; TRBD2 matches 9 bases. V dropped 5 bases and J dropped 2; count of bases not matched to a gene: 10. This CDR3 spans 15 amino acids. CDR1 DFQATT and CDR2 SNEGSKA come from the germline V gene (reference sequence). CDR3 residues: CSAARASGTPYEQYF. The DNA of the CDR3 is TGCAGTGCTGCCCGGGCTAGCGGGACCCCCTACGAGCAGTACTTC.

This clonotype was recorded once. The chain uses TRBV28 and TRBJ1-6; D gene ambiguous. V was cut by 7 bases and J by 8 bases, with 12 bases left in between. This CDR3 has 13 residues. Germline V CDR1 and CDR2: MDHEN, SYDVKM. CDR3 sequence reads: CASIPQHHSPLHF. Written as DNA, the CDR3 is TGTGCCAGCATCCCCCAGCACCATTCACCCCTCCACTTT.

The chain has TRBV27 and TRBJ2-7, with 7 bases fitting TRBD2. Germline V gives CDR1 MNHEY, CDR2 SMNVEV (reference sequence). This CDR3 is built from 13 residues. Losses at the gene ends were 2 bases for V and 9 bases for J; bases not matched to a gene: 7. CDR3 in DNA: TGTGCCAGCAGTTTAATACCGGGAGGAGGGCAGTACTTC. Translated: CASSLIPGGGQYF.